This entry is about one T cell receptor beta chain. Its target is unknown. These data originate in a study of T cell responses to AZD1222 COVID-19 vaccine. Overall study results and limits: Reportedly, close to half of spike-specific TCRs are directed against unmutated variant regions. Sampling that yielded the repertoires occurred only after the peak T cell response.

Profiled with immunoSEQ multiplex PCR; TCRdb holds only in-frame clones, not every one. The table has about 83,000 clones, 80% to 95% seen once. The CDR3 runs 15 residues. CDR1 is SGHNT, CDR2 YENEEA, per germline. V shed 2 bases, J shed 10 bases, and the junction held 9 bases outside the gene matches. The clonotype was recovered from an adult who received the AZD1222 COVID-19 vaccine. The V and J genes are TRBV11-3 and TRBJ2-1, with 9 bases identical to TRBD1. Specimen: peripheral blood, collected 28 days after the second AZD1222 dose. The CDR3 is CASSLTGQGIKEQFF. The CDR3 coding sequence is TGTGCCAGCAGCTTAACAGGACAGGGGATCAAGGAGCAGTTCTTC.